The 9 T cell receptor beta chains in this list originate from one sample, sequenced in a study of PD-1 blockade in classical Hodgkin lymphoma. Time point specified: newly diagnosed, previously untreated cHL patient sample. Purified CD4+ T cells were obtained from thawed PBMCs through magnetic negative selection. The assay was immunoSEQ multiplex PCR, and TCRdb's table has in-frame clones only and misses some. Altogether 20,000 to 25,000 clones are present, about 89% being singletons, with the ten largest covering more than 0.45%. The sample consisted of CD4+ T cells from blood. Receptors originate from a human donor with classical Hodgkin lymphoma.

This clone has a handful of counts. This chain connects TRBV6-1 to TRBJ1-5; D perhaps matches TRBD1 (6 bases). The CDR3 runs to 13 residues. V dropped 2 bases and J dropped 7 bases, with 9 bases sitting between them. Germline V CDR1 and CDR2: MNHNS, SASEGT. In nucleotides, the CDR3 is TGTGCCAGCAGTGAAACACAGGGCCAGCCCCAGCATTTT. Translated, it gives CASSETQGQPQHF.

The chain recombines TRBV7-2 with TRBJ2-5; 7 positions match TRBD2. V gave up 4 bases and J gave up 5 bases; unmatched junction bases: 7. The CDR3 loop spans 14 amino acids. Germline values: CDR1 SGHTA, CDR2 FQGNSA. This chain's CDR3 is CASSYLRGVETQYF. CDR3 bases: TGTGCCAGCAGCTATCTCCGGGGGGTGGAGACCCAGTACTTC. The entire variable domain, with the rest obtained from reference TRBV7-2 and TRBJ2-5, is as follows: GAGVSQSPSNKVTEKGKDVELRCDPISGHTALYWYRQSLGQGLEFLIYFQGNSAPDKSGLPSDRFSAERTGGSVSTLTIQRTQQEDSAVYLCASSYLRGVETQYFGPGTRLLVL.

The chain couples TRBV11-2 to TRBJ2-5; 8 positions agree with TRBD1. After removal of 4 bases from V and 4 bases from J, the junction contained 8 bases not matched to a gene. In germline, CDR1 is SGHAT, CDR2 FQNNGV. This CDR3 region has 15 residues. CDR3 residues: CASSSQGRGRETQYF. In DNA form, the CDR3 reads TGTGCCAGCAGCTCTCAGGGCAGGGGGCGAGAGACCCAGTACTTC.

This chain uses TRBV7-2 with TRBJ2-3, with a weak D call TRBD2 (7 bases). Germline-derived CDR1 and CDR2 are SGHTA and FQGNSA. V was trimmed by 1 base and J by 5 bases, leaving 16 bases between them. CDR3 length: 16 residues. The CDR3 reads CASSLDRGGGLDTQYF. The DNA for the CDR3 is TGTGCCAGCAGCTTAGACCGCGGGGGCGGGTTAGATACGCAGTATTTT. The complete variable domain, with remaining parts taken from reference TRBV7-2 and TRBJ2-3, reads GAGVSQSPSNKVTEKGKDVELRCDPISGHTALYWYRQSLGQGLEFLIYFQGNSAPDKSGLPSDRFSAERTGGSVSTLTIQRTQQEDSAVYLCASSLDRGGGLDTQYFGPGTRLTVL.

The rearrangement links TRBV19 to TRBJ1-2; D uncertain. This CDR3 is 14 amino acids long. The germline V gene has CDR1 LNHDA and CDR2 SQIVND (reference sequence). The V end was cut by 8 bases, the J end by 4 bases, with 17 bases between. CDR3 DNA sequence: TGTGCCAGTCGCAACCCGACCCTGATCTATGGCTACACCTTC. Its translation is CASRNPTLIYGYTF.

The chain links TRBV2 to TRBJ2-5, with TRBD2 matching 9 bases. This CDR3 has 14 residues. V lost 6 bases, J lost 4 bases, and 6 bases stayed unmatched. The germline CDR1 and CDR2 sequences are SNHLY and FYNNEI. This chain's CDR3 is CASRGLAFVETQYF. The CDR3 DNA follows: TGTGCCAGCAGGGGACTAGCTTTCGTAGAGACCCAGTACTTC.

The chain combines TRBV4-3 with TRBJ1-5; no reliable D call. Trimming shortened V by 0 bases and J by 4 bases, and 10 bases separated the two germline ends. Germline V gene data show CDR1 as LGHNA and CDR2 as YSLEER. The CDR3 is made up of 15 amino acids. DNA of the CDR3: TGCGCCAGCAGCCAAGATGTGACGGGGAATCAGCCCCAGCATTTT. Protein: CASSQDVTGNQPQHF.

This clone was observed a single time. The chain combines TRBV6-4 with TRBJ2-1; no clear D. The CDR3 consists of 14 residues. Germline-derived CDR1 and CDR2 are MRHNA and SNTAGT. The V gene lost 2 bases and the J gene lost 4 bases, with 9 bases spanning the gap. CDR3 protein: CASSDGNKYNEQFF. In nucleotides, the CDR3 is TGTGCCAGCAGTGACGGGAACAAATACAATGAGCAGTTCTTC.

This chain links TRBV2 with TRBJ1-1; D possibly corresponds to TRBD1 (5 bases). In germline, CDR1 is SNHLY, CDR2 FYNNEI. This CDR3 is 13 amino acids long. Trimming cost V 7 bases and J 5 bases, with 14 bases left between them. CDR3 coding DNA: TGTGCCAGCACCAAGGGGCCAGCTACTGAAGCTTTCTTT. Translated: CASTKGPATEAFF.